One sample yielded the 19 T cell receptor beta chains listed below, sequenced in a study of T cells in Graves' hyperthyroidism and ophthalmopathy. The investigators amplified TCR beta CDR3 regions from RNA transcripts. The HTBI primer set drove a first-round RT-PCR of the TCR CDR3. TCRdb recomputed calls from the multiplex PCR reads with MiXCR, one row per CDR3 protein. The data show about 400,000 distinct CDR3 sequences, with more than 15% seen just once and almost 8% held by the top ten. Input material: blood. All receptors derive from a young woman with Graves' hyperthyroidism.

This clonotype was counted many times. J is TRBJ2-1 and V is TRBV12-5, with D possibly being TRBD2 (6 bases). The CDR3 totals 13 residues. Trimming pared 6 bases from V and 9 bases from J, leaving 15 bases between. Germline V gene data show CDR1 as LGHNT and CDR2 as FRNRAP. The CDR3 sequence: CASGPGLTSEQFF. Written as DNA, the CDR3 is TGTGCTAGTGGACCGGGACTCACATCTGAGCAGTTCTTC.

In its sample, this clonotype was seen a few times. The chain couples TRBV9 to TRBJ2-7, with a possible D match to TRBD2 (6 bases). The CDR3 is 14 amino acids. Germline V gene lookup returns CDR1 SGDLS and CDR2 YYNGEE. V dropped 0 bases and J dropped 5 bases, with 12 bases sitting between them. The CDR3 DNA sequence: TGTGCCAGCAGCGTAGTTGGAGGGAGCGACGAGCAGTACTTC. It codes for CASSVVGGSDEQYF.

This chain uses TRBV18 with TRBJ1-2, with D perhaps matching TRBD1 (5 bases). The length of the CDR3 is 13 residues. From germline, CDR1 is KGHSH and CDR2 LQKENI. V was shortened by 0 bases and J by 7 bases, with 9 bases between the two germline ends. The CDR3 nucleotides are TGTGCCAGCTCACCACCGGTGGGGGGTGGCTACACCTTC. Its translation is CASSPPVGGGYTF.

A note on this clonotype: A read error may be the cause here, since a much bigger clone is one base away. The chain combines TRBV7-9 with TRBJ2-7; D gene unclear. The CDR3 is 13 amino acids. Per germline, CDR1 SEHNR and CDR2 FQNEAQ (reference sequence). The CDR3 loop is CTSSPNYSYEQYF. The CDR3 coding sequence is TGTACCAGCAGTCCCAATTATTCCTACGAGCAGTACTTC.

This clonotype was counted only a few times. V and J are TRBV30 and TRBJ2-3, with 9 bases lining up with TRBD2. The V and J ends lost 4 bases and 12 bases, in that order; junction bases with no gene match: 11. Looked up from germline, CDR1 is GTSNPN and CDR2 is SVGIG (reference sequence). The CDR3 has 13 amino acids. CDR3 in DNA: TGTGCCTGGATGAGCGGGGGGCTGAGGGATCAGTATTTT. The encoded protein is CAWMSGGLRDQYF.

The table lists this clonotype with many counts. The chain employs TRBV6-1 and TRBJ2-5; D is possibly TRBD1 (5 bases). Germline V gene data show CDR1 as MNHNS and CDR2 as SASEGT. This CDR3 is built from 13 residues. Trimming took off 5 bases at V and 4 bases at J, with 11 bases between the two ends. The CDR3 is CASSFGHGETQYF. CDR3 DNA: TGTGCCAGCAGTTTTGGACATGGAGAGACCCAGTACTTC.

The sample holds many counts of this clonotype. This rearrangement joins TRBV7-9 to TRBJ2-1; tentative D call: TRBD2 (5 bases). V gave up 1 base and J gave up 4 bases, with 11 bases separating them. The CDR3 is made up of 15 amino acids. Germline V CDR1 and CDR2: SEHNR, FQNEAQ (reference sequence). The CDR3, as DNA: TGTGCCAGCAGCTTAGATCCGGACTTTTACAATGAGCAGTTCTTC. Encoded protein: CASSLDPDFYNEQFF.

This clonotype appeared many times. This chain uses TRBV12-3 or TRBV12-4 with TRBJ2-1; 8 bases are shared with TRBD2. Losses at the gene ends were 5 bases for V and 5 bases for J; bases not matched to a gene: 11. The CDR3 sequence is 16 residues long. CDR3 region: CASSLITSGFNNEQFF. In DNA, the CDR3 is TGTGCCAGCAGTCTCATTACTAGCGGTTTTAACAATGAGCAGTTCTTC.

The chain recombines TRBV11-1 with TRBJ2-1, with D unclear. The V gene lost 3 bases and the J gene lost 9 bases, with 15 bases spanning the gap. The CDR3 is 14 amino acids. CDR1 and CDR2 from the germline V gene are SGHAT and FQDESV (reference sequence). The CDR3 spells CASSFVALGTEQFF. In nucleotides, the CDR3 is TGTGCCAGCAGCTTTGTTGCCCTAGGTACTGAGCAGTTCTTC.

This sequence joins TRBV3-1 and TRBJ2-2; the match to TRBD1 covers 10 bases. V shed 4 bases, J shed 5 bases, and the junction held 4 bases outside the gene matches. Germline CDR1 LGHDT, CDR2 YNNKEL (reference sequence). The CDR3 covers 15 residues. The CDR3 loop reads CASSPRQGATGELFF. CDR3 DNA: TGTGCCAGCAGCCCCCGACAGGGGGCAACCGGGGAGCTGTTTTTT.

The chain is built from TRBV3-1 and TRBJ1-2; D is undetermined. Germline values: CDR1 LGHDT, CDR2 YNNKEL (reference sequence). V dropped 1 base and J dropped 0 bases, with 9 bases sitting between them. The CDR3 length is 15 residues. This CDR3 is CASSQGAGANYGYTF. Here the CDR3 DNA reads TGTGCCAGCAGCCAAGGGGCAGGCGCTAACTATGGCTACACCTTC.

This clonotype was seen at least ten times. The V call is TRBV2, the J call TRBJ2-5, with D possibly called TRBD1 or TRBD2 (9 bases each). From germline, CDR1 is SNHLY and CDR2 FYNNEI. Trimming removed 4 bases from V and 3 bases from J, with 21 bases in between. This CDR3 comprises 17 residues. CDR3 DNA sequence: TGTGCCAGCAGTGGGGACAGGGCAGCGGGGGGAGAAGAGACCCAGTACTTC. Residues: CASSGDRAAGGEETQYF.

This clonotype was counted many times. The chain employs TRBV27 and TRBJ2-7; possibly TRBD2 for D (5 bases). With 6 bases removed from V and 1 base from J, the gap between germline ends came to 16 bases. Germline V gene lookup returns CDR1 MNHEY and CDR2 SMNVEV (reference sequence). The CDR3 sequence is 15 residues long. For the CDR3, the DNA is TGTGCCAGCAGCCCCTCCATTGGACTTTCCTACGAGCAGTACTTC. Amino acids: CASSPSIGLSYEQYF.

Comments on this clonotype: The conserved phenylalanine or tryptophan normally closing the CDR3 is absent here, so this likely arose from a read error. J is TRBJ2-7 and V is TRBV7-9, with D unresolved. V was shortened by 5 bases and J by 1 base, with 9 bases between the two germline ends. This CDR3 contains 13 residues. The germline V gene encodes CDR1 SEHNR and CDR2 FQNEAQ (reference sequence). The CDR3 loop reads CASSPALSYEQYL. CDR3 in DNA: TGTGCCAGCAGCCCCGCGCTTTCCTACGAGCAGTACCTC.

This clonotype was seen ten or more times. CDR3 in amino acids: CSANDGSNQPQHF. The CDR3 DNA is TGCAGTGCAAACGACGGTAGCAATCAGCCCCAGCATTTT. This chain joins TRBV20-1 and TRBJ1-5, with D unresolved. The CDR3 sequence is 13 residues long. Per the germline V gene, CDR1 is DFQATT and CDR2 is SNEGSKA (reference sequence). Trimming pared 6 bases from V and 0 bases from J, leaving 9 bases between.

This clonotype was detected many times. V usage is TRBV7-6 and J usage is TRBJ1-6; 10 bases line up with TRBD1. The V gene end was trimmed by 5 bases and the J gene end by 8 bases; junction bases not matched to a gene: 6. The CDR3 spans 15 residues. Germline V gene lookup returns CDR1 SGHVS and CDR2 FNYEAQ. The chain's CDR3 is CASSPMTGGYSPLHF. CDR3 coding DNA: TGTGCCAGCAGCCCGATGACAGGGGGCTATTCACCCCTCCACTTT.

The chain links TRBV18 to TRBJ1-2, with D unresolved. CDR1 KGHSH and CDR2 LQKENI come from the germline V gene. The CDR3 extends over 14 amino acids. The V end was cut by 3 bases, the J end by 5 bases, with 13 bases between. In nucleotides, the CDR3 is TGTGCCAGCTCACCCCCCGATACAGAGTATGGCTACACCTTC. Amino acids: CASSPPDTEYGYTF.

For this clonotype: A much larger clone lies one base from this, so it may be a read error. Because it lacks the conserved phenylalanine or tryptophan at the end, this CDR3 is likely a read error. The chain couples TRBV24-1 to TRBJ2-1, with a tentative D call TRBD1 (5 bases). Per germline, CDR1 KGHDR and CDR2 SFDVKD. CDR3 length equals 16 residues. V lost 1 base and J lost 2, with 11 bases in between. As DNA, the CDR3 is TGTGCCACCAGTGATTTTAACAGGCCAGCCTACAATGAGCAGTTCTCC. It is translated as CATSDFNRPAYNEQFS.

This clonotype has at least ten counts. The V and J genes are TRBV28 and TRBJ1-2; 8 positions match TRBD1. CDR1 and CDR2 (germline): MDHEN, SYDVKM. Germline trimming cut 8 bases from V and 8 bases from J; bases unmatched to any gene: 10. This CDR3 spans 13 amino acids. The CDR3 is CASRLRQGLGYTF. CDR3 DNA: TGTGCCAGCCGATTAAGACAGGGGTTGGGCTACACCTTC.